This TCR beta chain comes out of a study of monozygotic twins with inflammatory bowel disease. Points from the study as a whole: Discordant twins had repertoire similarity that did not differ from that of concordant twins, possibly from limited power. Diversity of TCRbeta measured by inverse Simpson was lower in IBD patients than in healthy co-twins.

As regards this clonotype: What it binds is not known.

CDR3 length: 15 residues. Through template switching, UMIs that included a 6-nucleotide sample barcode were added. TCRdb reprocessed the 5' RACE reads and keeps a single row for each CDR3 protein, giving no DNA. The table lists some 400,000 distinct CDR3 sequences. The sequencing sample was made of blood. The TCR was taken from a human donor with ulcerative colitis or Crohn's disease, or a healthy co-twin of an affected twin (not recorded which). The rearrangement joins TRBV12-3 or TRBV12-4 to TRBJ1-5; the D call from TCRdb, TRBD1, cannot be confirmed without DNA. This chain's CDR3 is CASRRDSTPGQPQHF.